This record covers a single TCR beta chain. This receptor's antigen is unknown. No quality values exist for individual bases; no much larger clone is one base distant. Donors were healthy HIV-negative adults with no recently reported acute infections or vaccinations. All donors were Caucasian adults living in Nashville, Tennessee, USA. CD4+ T cells were enriched through magnetic negative selection, after which naive cells were positively selected on CD45RA and the remaining negative fraction served as the memory subset. After blood collection by leukapheresis, PBMCs were isolated using Ficoll-Histopaque density gradient centrifugation and then cryopreserved in the vapor phase of liquid nitrogen. Analytical flow cytometry was used to check the purity and quantity of each magnetically sorted T cell population. Genomic DNA was isolated from every sorted fraction and measured by UV absorbance on a Nanodrop 2000c.

Using the deep immunoSEQ assay, TCR CDR3 regions were amplified from genomic DNA by multiplex PCR. Genomic DNA extracted from each cell subset was distributed evenly over all wells of several immunoSEQ 96-well plates, and each plate served as one replicate. Each replicate PCR for sorted subsets received roughly 0.2 ug genomic DNA, equal to about 29,000 T cell genomes. Purified libraries were measured with a Qubit 3.0 fluorometer, size-checked on a Bioanalyzer 2100, and measured again with the KAPA Library Quantification kit. Every immunoSEQ 96-well plate was sequenced on a separate single-read 150-cycle Illumina NextSeq 550 flow cell. The paper's processing steps were these. Because only junctional sequences without quality scores were contained in the immunoSEQ output, filtering matching that applied to full-length reads could not be performed. Sequences were annotated with PyIR, a Python wrapper for IgBLAST v1.9, using IMGT germline references to assign V/J genes and CDR3. Reads were removed for weak V/J assignments (E-value above 1e-6), missing CDR3, stop codons, out-of-frame junctions, or ambiguous translated residues. V3J clonotypes were defined as sequences sharing the same inferred V gene, J gene, and CDR3 amino acid sequence. To compute the percentage overlap between repertoires, the number of shared unique clonotypes was divided by the size of the smaller repertoire. Three approaches were used to assess repertoire richness: RTK rarefaction, the Chao1 estimator, and Recon v2.1 estimates of unobserved clonotypes. For all TCRbeta clonotypes obtained by the gDNA method from several donors, generation probabilities were computed with OLGA. TCRdb stores this immuneACCESS table with in-frame sequences only. Part of the clones is absent; in the studies checked, under half of the shortfall reflects unresolved V genes, and no reason is known for the rest. Clonal size and the V and J genes are those of that table, whereas D and trimming came from the DNA. For this sample there are about 1 million clones; 65% to 75% appear just once. About 1.5% of the sample is held by the ten biggest clonotypes.

The data originate from a study of shared clonotypes between healthy human individuals (TCRdb year 2020). Some background on the complete study: A couple of women and a few men aged 18 to 49 years were included in the cohort. Different laboratories and diverse techniques were used to prepare libraries and sequence TCR repertoires, to increase sequencing depth and limit assay-specific biases. Leukapheresis yielded between about 0.94 and 9.5 billion PBMCs per donor. For each donor, three plates each were used for CD4 naive and CD4 memory, two plates were used for CD8 naive, and one plate was used for CD8 memory. To estimate repertoire size and how much clonotypes are shared between individuals, the study performed deep sequencing of blood TCR repertoires from roughly five healthy adults. Here is what the overall study found, with its caveats: Naive subsets generally had larger estimated clonotype richness than memory subsets did. Approximately 5% of naive CD4, approximately 3.7% of naive CD8, roughly 2.5% of memory CD4, and approximately 0.4% of memory CD8 clonotypes were shared across four donors. Only blood was sampled, and tissue TCR repertoires likely differ from those in blood. Clonotypes shared by all four sorted-subset donors showed higher generation probabilities than non-shared clonotypes. Because the study included a small number of donors, the genetic and exposure-history diversity represented was limited. Even with the large sequencing depth, rarefaction of the sorted-subset datasets indicated that sequencing was incomplete. Pairwise subsampling led to the expectation that sequencing depth would affect the degree of clonotype sharing among donors.

Sequences ENHRY (CDR1) and SYGVKD (CDR2) are obtained from the germline V gene. The junction shows trimming of 6 bases on V and 4 bases on J, and the gene matches do not reach 5 bases of it. The CDR3 runs 14 amino acids, cysteine and phenylalanine included. CDR3 DNA is the only sequence kept; it has 42 bases, read in frame from the first base. This sequence uses TRBV10-3 and TRBJ1-1; TRBD1 lines up with 10 middle nucleotides. The sample comprised memory CD4+ T cells sorted from blood. What this sample's cell subset or site label stands for: CD45RA-negative fraction. The receptor's source is a man aged 18 to 30 in good health. Here is the DNA: TGTGCCATCAGAGGGACAGGGGAGGCCACTGAAGCTTTCTTT. It translates as CAIRGTGEATEAFF.